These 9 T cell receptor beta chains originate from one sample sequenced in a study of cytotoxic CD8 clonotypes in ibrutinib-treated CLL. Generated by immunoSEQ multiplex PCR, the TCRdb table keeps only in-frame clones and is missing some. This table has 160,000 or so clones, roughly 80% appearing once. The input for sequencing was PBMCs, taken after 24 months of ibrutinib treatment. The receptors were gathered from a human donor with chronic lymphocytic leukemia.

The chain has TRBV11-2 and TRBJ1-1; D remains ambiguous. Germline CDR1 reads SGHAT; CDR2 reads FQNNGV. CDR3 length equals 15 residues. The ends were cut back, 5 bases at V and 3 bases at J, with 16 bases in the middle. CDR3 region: CASSHLWGADTEAFF. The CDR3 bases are TGTGCCAGCAGCCATCTATGGGGAGCGGACACTGAAGCTTTCTTT.

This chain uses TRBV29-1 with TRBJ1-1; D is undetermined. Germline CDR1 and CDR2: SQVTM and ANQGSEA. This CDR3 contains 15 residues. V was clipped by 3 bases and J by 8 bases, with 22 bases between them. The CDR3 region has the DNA TGCAGCGTTGAGATCAACCGGGCACGGAACGAAGAAGCTTTCTTT. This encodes CSVEINRARNEEAFF.

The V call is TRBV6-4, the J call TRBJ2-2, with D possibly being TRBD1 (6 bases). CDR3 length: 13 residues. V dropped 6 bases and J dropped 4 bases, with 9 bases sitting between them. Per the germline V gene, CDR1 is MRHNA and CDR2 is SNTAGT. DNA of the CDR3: TGTGCCAGCAGAGGACAGTTCACCGGGGAGCTGTTTTTT. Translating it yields CASRGQFTGELFF.

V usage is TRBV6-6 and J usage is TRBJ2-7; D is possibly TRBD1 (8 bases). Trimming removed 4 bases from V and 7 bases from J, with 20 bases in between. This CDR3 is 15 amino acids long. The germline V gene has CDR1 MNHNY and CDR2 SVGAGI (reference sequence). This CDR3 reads CASSFPSGQGGEQYF. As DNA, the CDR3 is TGTGCCAGCAGTTTCCCCAGTGGACAGGGAGGGGAGCAGTACTTC.

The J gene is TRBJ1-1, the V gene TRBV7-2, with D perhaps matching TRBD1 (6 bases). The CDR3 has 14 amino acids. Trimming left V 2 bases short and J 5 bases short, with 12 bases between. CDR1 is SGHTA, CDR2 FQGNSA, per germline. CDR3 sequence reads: CASSLYKGETEAFF. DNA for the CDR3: TGTGCCAGCAGCTTATATAAGGGGGAGACTGAAGCTTTCTTT.

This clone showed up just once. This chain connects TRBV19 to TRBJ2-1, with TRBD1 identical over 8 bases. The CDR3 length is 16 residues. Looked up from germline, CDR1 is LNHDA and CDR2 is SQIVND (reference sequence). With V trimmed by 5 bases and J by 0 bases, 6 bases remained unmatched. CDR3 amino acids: CASSPGGTGSYNEQFF. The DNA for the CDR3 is TGTGCCAGTAGTCCAGGGGGCACGGGCTCCTACAATGAGCAGTTCTTC.

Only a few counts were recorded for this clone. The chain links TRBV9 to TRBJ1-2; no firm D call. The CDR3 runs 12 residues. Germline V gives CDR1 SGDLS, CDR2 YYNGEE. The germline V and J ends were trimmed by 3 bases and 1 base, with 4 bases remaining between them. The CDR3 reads CASSAYNYGYTF. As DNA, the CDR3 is TGTGCCAGCAGCGCATATAACTATGGCTACACCTTC.

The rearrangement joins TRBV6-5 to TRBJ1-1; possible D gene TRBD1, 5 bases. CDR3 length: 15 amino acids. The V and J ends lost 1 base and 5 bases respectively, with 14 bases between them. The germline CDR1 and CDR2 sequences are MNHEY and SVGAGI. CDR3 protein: CASSYLGQGGTEAFF. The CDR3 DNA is TGTGCCAGCAGTTACTTGGGGCAGGGAGGAACTGAAGCTTTCTTT.

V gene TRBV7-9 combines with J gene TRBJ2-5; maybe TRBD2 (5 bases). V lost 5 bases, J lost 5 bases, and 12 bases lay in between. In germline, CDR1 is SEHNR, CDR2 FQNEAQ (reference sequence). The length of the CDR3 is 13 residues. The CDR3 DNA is TGTGCCAGCAGCCCGGGGTCGCGGGAGACCCAGTACTTC. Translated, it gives CASSPGSRETQYF.